Here is one T cell receptor (beta chain) with its context. Its antigen is undetermined. The data were taken from a study of radiation and T cells in renal cell carcinoma. The data were produced by immunoSEQ multiplex PCR, yet TCRdb's version contains in-frame clones alone and is incomplete. Altogether 15,000 to 17,000 clones are present, approximately 50% being singletons, with the ten largest covering 11%. Germline V gene data show CDR1 as SGHVS and CDR2 as FNYEAQ. This CDR3 comprises 16 residues. The junction had 11 bases not matched to a gene; V was cut back by 5 bases and J by 4 bases. Study-level results: Compared with controls, irradiated tumors showed greater TCR clonality. Dominant CDR3 motifs were more common in irradiated tumors than controls. Intratumoral heterogeneity was not captured in these approximately 1 g regions.

The treatment is: treatment-naive control, cytoreductive nephrectomy. The sample was tumor tissue, taken from a patient whose treatment was nephrectomy without radiotherapy. This sequence was found in a man aged 50 or older with renal cell carcinoma. V usage is TRBV7-6 and J usage is TRBJ1-1, with TRBD1 matching 9 bases. DNA for the CDR3: TGTGCCAGCAGCGTCGCCGGGACAGGGTATGGCACTGAAGCTTTCTTT. Translated, it gives CASSVAGTGYGTEAFF.